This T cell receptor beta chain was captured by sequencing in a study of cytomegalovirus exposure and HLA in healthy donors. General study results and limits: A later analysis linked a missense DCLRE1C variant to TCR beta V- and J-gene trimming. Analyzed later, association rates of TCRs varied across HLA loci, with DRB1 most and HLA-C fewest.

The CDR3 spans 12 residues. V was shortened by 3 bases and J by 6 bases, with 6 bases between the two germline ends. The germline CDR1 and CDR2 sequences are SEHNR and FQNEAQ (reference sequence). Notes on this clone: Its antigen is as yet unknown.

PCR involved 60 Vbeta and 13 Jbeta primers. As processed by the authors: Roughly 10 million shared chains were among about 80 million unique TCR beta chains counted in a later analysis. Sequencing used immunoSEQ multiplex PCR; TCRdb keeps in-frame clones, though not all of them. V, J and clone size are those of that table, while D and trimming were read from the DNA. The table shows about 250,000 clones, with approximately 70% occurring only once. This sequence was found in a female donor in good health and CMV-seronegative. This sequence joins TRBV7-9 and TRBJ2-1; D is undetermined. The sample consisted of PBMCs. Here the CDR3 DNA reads TGTGCCAGCAGCTTTCTCGTCAATGAGCAGTTCTTC. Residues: CASSFLVNEQFF.